This paragraph reports one TCR beta chain. This clone is a singleton in its sample. Its antigen has not been determined. No clone much larger than this one lies a single base away; base qualities are absent. CDR3 length: 12 amino acids, cysteine to phenylalanine. Only CDR3 DNA is held: 36 bases, read in frame from base 1. CDR1 and CDR2, per the germline V gene (reference sequence), are LNHDA and SQIVND. V lost 5 bases and J lost 4 bases; the stretch between them is 9 bases long. This sample was included in a study of OX40 agonist ivuxolimab in advanced cancers. For context, the study as a whole: The costimulatory receptor OX40 (CD134) was targeted by ivuxolimab, a fully human IgG2 agonistic monoclonal antibody. Intravenous ivuxolimab was administered to patients every 2 weeks at six dose levels: 0.01, 0.1, 0.3, 1.5, 3 and 10 mg/kg. Among the approximately 50 dose-escalation patients, some 19 had hepatocellular carcinoma, around 15 melanoma, 9 renal cell carcinoma and 9 head and neck cancer. The dose-escalation cohort was about 83% male with a mean age of approximately 60 years, ranging from roughly 20 to 80. Patients were allowed to have had prior anti-PD-1, anti-PD-L1 or anti-CTLA-4 therapy, and around two fifths of the dose-escalation patients had been treated with checkpoint inhibitors. Partial responses occurred in three dose-escalation patients, of whom one had hepatocellular carcinoma and two had cutaneous melanoma. Peripheral TCRbeta sequencing aimed to test whether ivuxolimab altered TCR sequence diversity and caused clonal T-cell expansion. The paper covers the monotherapy dose-escalation part of the phase I ivuxolimab trial, which included N of about 56 patients.

To sequence the TCRbeta CDR3 region, genomic DNA was isolated from the sorted cells. TCRbeta CDR3 regions were sequenced using the immunoSEQ Assay. TCRdb stores this immuneACCESS table with in-frame sequences only. Part of the clones is absent; in the studies checked, under half of the shortfall reflects unresolved V genes, and no reason is known for the rest. This sample gives 9,500 to 13,000 clones in total; nearly 85% of them show up just once. The leading ten clones occupy roughly 10% of the sample. Study-level results and caveats: Low levels of normalized T-cell clonal expansion were also seen in some nonresponding patients. After ivuxolimab, expanded clones were on average more numerous among CD8+ T cells than among CD4+ T cells. Partial responders in the 0.1-3.0 mg/kg groups had among the lowest normalized peripheral clonal expansion, especially among CD8+ T cells. At doses of 0.1 to 3.0 mg/kg, clonal expansion of both CD4+ and CD8+ blood T cells was observed from baseline to week 6. Antigen specificity was not determined for the clonally expanded peripheral T cells.

Patients with a history of autoimmune disease or receiving systemic immunosuppression were excluded from the trial. In every dose cohort, peripheral blood was drawn for TCR sequencing at baseline, cycle 4 day 1, and cycle 7 day 1. The samples were taken from a phase I, first-in-human, multicenter, open-label dose-escalation trial of ivuxolimab. Adults with locally advanced or metastatic melanoma, renal cell carcinoma, hepatocellular carcinoma or head and neck squamous cell carcinoma were enrolled in the trial. Before TCR sequencing, CD4+ T cells and CD8+ T cells from peripheral blood were sorted into separate populations.

The receptor was isolated from an adult with an advanced solid tumor such as melanoma, head and neck, liver or kidney cancer. Sequencing was performed on CD4+ or CD8+ T cells sorted from blood, taken in a trial of the OX40 agonist ivuxolimab. This receptor chain uses TRBV19 and TRBJ2-7; the D segment cannot be called with confidence. The sequenced DNA: TGTGCCAGTAGTCCCATCGGGTACGAGCAGTACTTC. This yields the protein CASSPIGYEQYF.